This T cell receptor beta chain stems from a study of blood T cell repertoires in COVID-19. The recovered donors of Cohort 3 showed two negative PCRs, clearance, or symptom resolution. Under the authors' procedure: Amplification from reference gene primers served as the basis for estimated nucleated cell counts. Sequenced by immunoSEQ multiplex PCR; TCRdb stores in-frame clones only, minus some. That table supplies the V and J calls and clone size; D and trimming were determined from the DNA. Among around 500,000 clones listed, roughly 90% were seen once. This CDR3 spans 19 amino acids. Germline-derived CDR1 and CDR2 are MGHRA and YSYEKL. V shed 4 bases, J shed 4 bases, and the junction held 16 bases outside the gene matches.

Sample: PBMCs or T cells enriched from blood (not recorded which). The gene calls are TRBV4-1 and TRBJ2-2, with 9 bases aligning to TRBD2. The TCR was taken from a middle-aged woman who had recovered from COVID-19. The CDR3 DNA reads TGCGCCAGCAGCCGCTCACTTACTCCCGGGACTAGCCCCACCGGGGAGCTGTTTTTT. Its translation is CASSRSLTPGTSPTGELFF.